Listed here are 19 T cell receptor beta chains from one sample, sequenced in a study of cytomegalovirus exposure and HLA in healthy donors. The PCR ran on 60 Vbeta and 13 Jbeta primers. Measured with immunoSEQ multiplex PCR; TCRdb has only the in-frame clones, and not every one. The table lists some 130,000 clones, approximately 81% of them singletons, with 1.5% to 2.5% in the top ten. Material for sequencing was PBMCs. The receptors derive from a man between 18 and 35 years old in good health and CMV-seronegative.

A few counts support this clone. For the CDR3, the DNA is TGCGCCAGCAGCCTGGGACACTTGAACACTGAAGCTTTCTTT. Translation gives CASSLGHLNTEAFF. The rearrangement uses TRBV5-1 and TRBJ1-1, with a possible D match to TRBD1 (6 bases). V gave up 4 bases and J gave up 0 bases, with 10 bases separating them. CDR3 length: 14 amino acids. Germline V gives CDR1 SGHRS, CDR2 YFSETQ.

V is TRBV7-9 and J is TRBJ2-5; TRBD2 matches 10 bases. V lost 7 bases, J lost 0 bases, and 14 bases stayed unmatched. Per germline, CDR1 SEHNR and CDR2 FQNEAQ (reference sequence). The CDR3 is made up of 18 amino acids. CDR3 sequence: CASTGWASGRRDQETQYF. Written as DNA, the CDR3 is TGTGCCAGCACAGGATGGGCTAGCGGGAGAAGGGACCAAGAGACCCAGTACTTC.

This clone has more than one count but fewer than ten. The chain is built from TRBV7-9 and TRBJ2-6, with D possibly TRBD1 on 5 matching bases. This CDR3 region has 16 residues. Germline CDR1 SEHNR, CDR2 FQNEAQ (reference sequence). The V end lost 4 bases, the J end lost 0 bases, and 10 bases lay between the germline ends. The DNA of the CDR3 is TGTGCCAGCAGCTCCCCAGGGCGCTCTGGGGCCAACGTCCTGACTTTC. It codes for CASSSPGRSGANVLTF.

The rearrangement links TRBV6-6 to TRBJ2-7, with D possibly being TRBD2 (5 bases). The V end lost 7 bases, the J end lost 0 bases, and 13 bases lay between the germline ends. The CDR3 covers 14 residues. The germline V gene has CDR1 MNHNY and CDR2 SVGAGI (reference sequence). CDR3 sequence: CASNSLLGSYEQYF. The DNA for the CDR3 is TGTGCCAGCAATTCCCTACTAGGCTCCTACGAGCAGTACTTC.

CDR3 sequence (DNA): TGCAGCGCCGTTGGAGGGTGGGATGAGCAGTTCTTC. Translating it yields CSAVGGWDEQFF. The chain combines TRBV29-1 with TRBJ2-1, with a weak D call TRBD2 (6 bases). V was shortened by 7 bases and J by 8 bases, with 15 bases between the two germline ends. CDR1 SQVTM and CDR2 ANQGSEA come from the germline V gene. The CDR3 contains 12 residues.

This chain connects TRBV6-5 to TRBJ1-1; D is ambiguous. The CDR3 loop spans 13 amino acids. V dropped 7 bases and J dropped 1 base, with 10 bases sitting between them. Germline CDR1 and CDR2: MNHEY and SVGAGI. CDR3 bases: TGTGCCAGCAAGTCCCTCAGGAACACTGAAGCTTTCTTT. This sequence encodes CASKSLRNTEAFF.

This sequence joins TRBV28 and TRBJ2-5; 8 bases are shared with TRBD2. Germline CDR1 MDHEN, CDR2 SYDVKM. The CDR3 has 14 amino acids. Unmatched junction bases numbered 4, after V lost 3 bases and J lost 4 bases. The CDR3 protein is CASSFRAGVETQYF. For the CDR3, the DNA is TGTGCCAGCAGTTTTAGAGCGGGAGTAGAGACCCAGTACTTC. The full variable domain, in which reference TRBV28 and TRBJ2-5 provide the parts outside the CDR3, is DVKVTQSSRYLVKRTGEKVFLECVQDMDHENMFWYRQDPGLGLRLIYFSYDVKMKEKGDIPEGYSVSREKKERFSLILESASTNQTSMYLCASSFRAGVETQYFGPGTRLLVL.

The table lists this clone with a count of one. The chain joins TRBV7-9 to TRBJ2-5; the D gene is possibly TRBD2 (6 bases). Trimming took off 4 bases at V and 9 bases at J, with 30 bases between the two ends. The CDR3 covers 18 residues. CDR1 SEHNR and CDR2 FQNEAQ come from the germline V gene (reference sequence). CDR3 loop: CASSSLRGERARLGAQYF. Here the CDR3 DNA reads TGTGCCAGCAGCTCACTCCGAGGCGAGCGGGCACGGCTAGGGGCCCAGTACTTC.

The J gene is TRBJ2-2, the V gene TRBV2; TRBD1 matches at 8 bases. Trimming removed 6 bases from V and 0 bases from J; junction bases left unmatched: 3. This CDR3 region has 15 residues. From germline, CDR1 is SNHLY and CDR2 FYNNEI. CDR3 bases: TGTGCCAGCAGGGACAGGGTTGCGAACACCGGGGAGCTGTTTTTT. This gives the protein CASRDRVANTGELFF.

The CDR3 loop is CASSVDSWRGYTF. CDR3 bases: TGTGCCAGCAGCGTAGATTCCTGGCGGGGCTACACCTTC. The chain carries TRBV9 and TRBJ1-2, with D unclear. The CDR3 runs 13 residues. Germline lookup yields CDR1 SGDLS and CDR2 YYNGEE. Trimming took off 0 bases at V and 8 bases at J, with 11 bases between the two ends.

In its sample, this clone was seen a few times. The V call is TRBV5-4, the J call TRBJ1-4; 7 bases match TRBD1. V was pared by 3 bases and J by 7 bases, with 6 bases of the junction left unmatched. The germline gives CDR1 SGHNT, CDR2 YYREEE (reference sequence). CDR3 length: 14 residues. The CDR3 DNA is TGTGCCAGCAGCTCGACAGGGCCGGGTGAAAAACTGTTTTTT. Protein sequence: CASSSTGPGEKLFF. The variable domain in full, completed from reference TRBV5-4 and TRBJ1-4, reads ETGVTQSPTHLIKTRGQQVTLRCSSQSGHNTVSWYQQALGQGPQFIFQYYREEENGRGNFPPRFSGLQFPNYSSELNVNALELDDSALYLCASSSTGPGEKLFFGSGTQLSVL.

The table lists this clone with a count of one. The chain joins TRBV29-1 to TRBJ2-1; TRBD1 might be the D (5 bases). Per the germline V gene, CDR1 is SQVTM and CDR2 is ANQGSEA. CDR3 length: 13 amino acids. V lost 4 bases, J lost 5 bases, and 12 bases lay in between. CDR3 sequence reads: CSVAKVGHNEQFF. The CDR3 nucleotides are TGCAGCGTTGCCAAGGTGGGGCACAATGAGCAGTTCTTC.

DNA for the CDR3: TGTGCCAGCAGTTACTCATATACGAATAACTACGAGCAGTACGTC. Translating gives CASSYSYTNNYEQYV. The V call is TRBV6-5, the J call TRBJ2-7; D is ambiguous. Deletions cut 0 bases from V and 3 bases from J, with 12 bases between. Looked up from germline, CDR1 is MNHEY and CDR2 is SVGAGI. The length of the CDR3 is 15 residues.

This rearrangement joins TRBV13 to TRBJ2-5; TRBD1 matches at 10 bases. The junction had 10 bases not matched to a gene; V was cut back by 7 bases and J by 2 bases. CDR1 and CDR2 (germline): PRHDT, FYEKMQ (reference sequence). The CDR3 spans 16 residues. CDR3 protein: CASITDRDRGQETQYF. The CDR3 nucleotides read TGTGCCAGCATCACGGACCGGGACAGGGGACAAGAGACCCAGTACTTC.

The chain couples TRBV7-6 to TRBJ1-2, with 10 bases matching TRBD1. Germline CDR1 is SGHVS and CDR2 is FNYEAQ. The J segment lost 6 bases and the V segment lost 0 bases, leaving 1 base of the junction unmatched. The CDR3 covers 14 residues. CDR3 protein: CASSLAGTGDGYTF. Here the CDR3 DNA reads TGTGCCAGCAGCTTAGCTGGGACAGGGGATGGCTACACCTTC.

This clone was seen a handful of times. J is TRBJ1-5 and V is TRBV6-1; weak D call: TRBD1 (6 bases). Trimming removed 4 bases at V and 3 bases at J, with 16 bases between. This CDR3 has 16 amino acids. The V gene's germline CDR1 is MNHNS and CDR2 SASEGT. The CDR3 loop is CASSGRWTEPNQPQHF. In DNA, the CDR3 is TGTGCCAGCAGTGGAAGATGGACAGAACCCAATCAGCCCCAGCATTTT.

This chain links TRBV6-6 with TRBJ1-2; possibly TRBD1 for D (5 bases). Trimming removed 8 bases at V and 7 bases at J, with 17 bases between. The CDR3 runs 13 residues. Germline lookup yields CDR1 MNHNY and CDR2 SVGAGI (reference sequence). DNA of the CDR3: TGTGCCAGCCGCAGCGCGGGGGTGGGTGGCTACACCTTC. Its protein is CASRSAGVGGYTF.

The V call is TRBV6-5, the J call TRBJ1-1; 7 nucleotides agree with TRBD1. The V gene's germline CDR1 is MNHEY and CDR2 SVGAGI. This CDR3 region has 15 residues. The ends lost 2 bases at V and 3 bases at J; junction bases unmatched: 6. Here the CDR3 reads CASSYRGGGYTEAFF. Written as DNA, the CDR3 is TGTGCCAGCAGTTACAGAGGGGGCGGGTACACTGAAGCTTTCTTT.

The chain joins TRBV11-2 to TRBJ2-7; 10 nucleotides agree with TRBD1. CDR1 is SGHAT, CDR2 FQNNGV, per germline. The CDR3 loop spans 15 amino acids. Trimming removed 4 bases from V and 4 bases from J; junction bases left unmatched: 7. CDR3 DNA: TGTGCCAGCAGCTCCCCGGGACAGGGGAAGTACGAGCAGTACTTC. This encodes CASSSPGQGKYEQYF.